The rows below give T cell receptor beta chains drawn from one sample of a study of T-cell memory formation after mild COVID-19. From the 5' RACE reads, TCRdb called clonotypes with MiXCR, one entry per CDR3 protein. The table includes around 310,000 distinct CDR3 sequences, more than 15% detected once. Sequencing used PBMCs or a T cell subset sorted from them (not recorded which). Every receptor here comes from a man in his late teens or twenties who had mild COVID-19 (a few samples of this study predate the infection). Cell type and time point are not known. Both conserved end residues are trimmed from each CDR3.

J gene,V gene,CDR3 protein
TRBJ2-3,TRBV29-1,SVRQGVEVYTQY
TRBJ2-3,TRBV20-1,SARTVTAAALHPTDTQY
TRBJ2-5,TRBV7-8,ASSLSPSGGQETQY
TRBJ2-5,TRBV2,ASSYRIFQETQY
TRBJ1-6,TRBV7-9,ASSLERGSSYNSPLH
TRBJ1-4,TRBV5-1,ASSLGRQDGEKLF
TRBJ2-7,TRBV6-1,ASSASVEQY
TRBJ1-1,TRBV29-1,SAPTGIGSWAF
TRBJ2-3,TRBV4-2,ASSPLLVDTQY
TRBJ2-1,TRBV20-1,SAVRDRSGDEQF
TRBJ2-5,TRBV2,ASMSRARETQY
TRBJ1-5,TRBV12-3/TRBV12-4,ASSQSSNQPQH
TRBJ2-5,TRBV27,ASSPFPGEYQETQY
TRBJ1-5,TRBV20-1,SARELGQGIYSNQPQH
TRBJ2-5,TRBV5-1,ASSSTTLVEETQY
TRBJ2-3,TRBV5-1,ASTFGDRTDTQY
TRBJ2-3,TRBV7-9,ASTGGQGIDTQY
TRBJ1-2,TRBV23-1,ASGPLRCNYGYT
TRBJ1-5,TRBV2,ASSEGRDGQPQH
TRBJ2-1,TRBV7-9,ASSLADPYNEQF
TRBJ2-3,TRBV24-1,ATSDPLLGSDTQY
TRBJ1-1,TRBV12-3/TRBV12-4,ASIDTRRIYTEAF
TRBJ2-5,TRBV7-2,ASSLYRSQETQY
TRBJ2-2,TRBV27,ASSLSHPRTGELF
TRBJ1-6,TRBV12-3/TRBV12-4,ASSSRTENSPLH
TRBJ2-5,TRBV2,ASSSRLGLVSQETQY
TRBJ2-1,TRBV6-5,ASSYFLAGPTRQF
TRBJ1-2,TRBV6-5,ASSYDRKTNYGYT